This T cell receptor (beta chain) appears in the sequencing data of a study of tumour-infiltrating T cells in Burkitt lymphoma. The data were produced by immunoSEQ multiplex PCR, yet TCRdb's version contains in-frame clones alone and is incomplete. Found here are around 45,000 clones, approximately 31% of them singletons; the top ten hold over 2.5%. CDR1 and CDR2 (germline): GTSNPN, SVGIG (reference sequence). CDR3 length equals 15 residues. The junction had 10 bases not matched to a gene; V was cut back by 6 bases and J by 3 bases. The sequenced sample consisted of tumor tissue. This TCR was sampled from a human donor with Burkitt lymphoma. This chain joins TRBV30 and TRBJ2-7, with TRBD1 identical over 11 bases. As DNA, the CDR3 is TGTGCCTGTGTCCTCTTGGGACAGGGGGGCTACGAGCAGTACTTC. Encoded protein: CACVLLGQGGYEQYF.